The next 7 T cell receptor beta chains were all read from a single sample in a study of CD8 T cells in Susac syndrome. RNA totalling roughly 0.45 to 1 ug underwent reverse transcription with random hexamers. TCRdb used MiXCR to reprocess the immunoSEQ multiplex PCR reads, holding one entry per CDR3 protein. The sample lists 180,000 or so distinct CDR3 sequences, just under 95% occurring once. Sequencing used CD4+ T cells from PBMCs. The receptors were sampled from a human donor with Susac syndrome.

The J gene is TRBJ2-5, the V gene TRBV20-1; D is perhaps TRBD2 (6 bases). The CDR3 extends over 14 amino acids. Trimming took 3 bases from V and 1 from J, leaving 12 bases between them. Per germline, CDR1 DFQATT and CDR2 SNEGSKA (reference sequence). CDR3 amino acids: CSASGGLIQETQYF. The CDR3 DNA reads TGCAGTGCTAGTGGTGGACTAATCCAAGAGACCCAGTACTTC.

V and J are TRBV11-2 and TRBJ1-4, with D perhaps matching TRBD1 (6 bases). The CDR3 totals 12 residues. Germline V CDR1 and CDR2: SGHAT, FQNNGV. Trimming shortened V by 3 bases and J by 11 bases, and 10 bases separated the two germline ends. The CDR3 region is CASSLAGDKLFF. The CDR3 nucleotides read TGTGCCAGCAGCTTGGCAGGGGACAAACTGTTTTTT.

The CDR3 loop reads CSASDRDSSYEQYF. CDR3 DNA: TGCAGTGCTAGCGACCGGGACAGCTCCTACGAGCAGTACTTC. V is TRBV20-1 and J is TRBJ2-7; 7 positions match TRBD1. In germline, CDR1 is DFQATT, CDR2 SNEGSKA (reference sequence). The CDR3 is made up of 14 amino acids. V lost 3 bases and J lost 0; bases outside the gene matches: 5.

The chain's CDR3 is CASSPGQSRNQPQHF. CDR3 coding DNA: TGTGCCAGTAGTCCCGGACAGAGCCGCAATCAGCCCCAGCATTTT. The V call is TRBV19, the J call TRBJ1-5; TRBD1 is a possible D gene (6 bases). V was clipped by 5 bases and J by 2 bases, with 13 bases between them. Germline loops: CDR1 LNHDA, CDR2 SQIVND (reference sequence). This CDR3 spans 15 amino acids.

This sequence joins TRBV11-2 and TRBJ2-1; weak D call: TRBD2 (5 bases). This CDR3 has 22 residues. The germline V and J ends were trimmed by 0 bases and 0 bases, with 27 bases remaining between them. Germline V gives CDR1 SGHAT, CDR2 FQNNGV. The CDR3 bases are TGTGCCAGCAGCTTAGATACACGGTCTAGCCGGCACCTTTCAAGCTCCTACAATGAGCAGTTCTTC. This encodes CASSLDTRSSRHLSSSYNEQFF.

V and J are TRBV29-1 and TRBJ2-1; TRBD2 aligns across 10 bases. Germline CDR1 and CDR2: SQVTM and ANQGSEA. J was trimmed by 0 bases and V by 3 bases; bases with no gene match: 5. This CDR3 is 16 amino acids long. The CDR3 protein is CSVDSGRTRSYNEQFF. The DNA for the CDR3 is TGCAGCGTTGATAGCGGGAGGACTCGCTCCTACAATGAGCAGTTCTTC.

This clonotype was seen a single time. This chain uses TRBV30 with TRBJ1-2, with D uncertain. Germline values: CDR1 GTSNPN, CDR2 SVGIG (reference sequence). Trimming left V 0 bases short and J 8 bases short, with 10 bases between. This CDR3 has 12 amino acids. CDR3 sequence (DNA): TGTGCCTGGAGTGTGTCCGAGTCGGGCTACACCTTC. Residues: CAWSVSESGYTF.